This T cell receptor (beta chain) was sequenced in a study of identical twins. General study results and limits: The study drew conclusions from cross-sectional statistical analysis, not from following the same donors. Reduced insertions were recorded for abundant cord blood beta clonotypes, with no such pattern in memory repertoires.

To note about this clonotype: Its antigen is as yet unknown. A junction end diverges from the germline sequence, so it may reflect a read error.

A template switching step contributed a universal primer site, while unique molecular identifiers were present in the cDNA. TCRdb re-called the 5' RACE reads with MiXCR, one entry per CDR3 protein. Found here are just under 550,000 distinct CDR3 sequences, around 15% of them singletons; the top ten hold roughly 0.4%. Every one of the donors was a healthy Caucasian. The sample also formed part of further work on yellow fever vaccine responses in identical twins.

The TCR sequence derives from a young woman in good health. Sequencing was performed on CD4+ T cells sorted from blood.

The CDR3 sequence: CASTQSNTEAFF. Here the CDR3 DNA reads TGTGCCAGCACCCAATCGAACACTGAAGCTTTCTTT. This sequence joins TRBV3-1 and TRBJ1-1; D unclear. CDR1 and CDR2 (germline): LGHDT, YNNKEL (reference sequence). The CDR3 consists of 12 residues.